These T cell receptor beta chains were read from a single sample in a study of blood T cell repertoires in COVID-19. Method: immunoSEQ multiplex PCR; TCRdb's copy keeps in-frame clones and lacks some. The repertoire consists of 240,000 or so clones, with 70% to 90% occurring once and the leading ten covering 2.5% to 3.5%. Sequencing used peripheral blood. The receptors originated from a woman aged 25 to 39 who had recovered from COVID-19. CDR3s include the opening cysteine and the closing phenylalanine or tryptophan. A D gene is named only where the DNA matches it firmly. Size is stated for part of the rows, as once, few or many counts, or as a class when the clone is expanded.

d_call,clone_size,j_call,v_call,cdr3_nt,cdr3_aa
-,-,TRBJ2-3,TRBV4-1,TGCGCCAGCAGCCAAGTGGCGGGGTCAGATACGCAGTATTTT,CASSQVAGSDTQYF
-,-,TRBJ1-1,TRBV27,TGTGCCAGCAGTTTGGGGGGAAACACTGAAGCTTTCTTT,CASSLGGNTEAFF
TRBD1,-,TRBJ1-4,TRBV5-1,TGCGCCAGCAGCTCTGACCCCATACAGGGGAGTGAAAAACTGTTTTTT,CASSSDPIQGSEKLFF
TRBD1,-,TRBJ2-7,TRBV19,TGTGCCAGCCATAACAGGGGTTCCTACGAGCAGTACTTC,CASHNRGSYEQYF
TRBD1,-,TRBJ2-5,TRBV18,TGTGCCAGCTCACGGGACAGGGAATGGGAGACCCAGTACTTC,CASSRDREWETQYF
-,-,TRBJ1-1,TRBV5-1,TGCGCCAGCAGCTTGAGGCAGCCCTGGGGGGCTGAAGCTTTCTTT,CASSLRQPWGAEAFF
-,-,TRBJ2-7,TRBV28,TGTGCCAGCAGTTCCGGGGGATTCGTATCGTCCTACGAGCAGTACTTC,CASSSGGFVSSYEQYF
TRBD2,-,TRBJ2-2,TRBV3-1/TRBV3-2,TGTGCCAGCAGCCTACTAGCGTCAAAGTCGAGCGGGGAGCTGTTTTTT,CASSLLASKSSGELFF
TRBD2,-,TRBJ2-1,TRBV4-1,TGCGCCAGCAGCCTCACTAGCGGGGGGGCCCATGAGCAGTTCTTC,CASSLTSGGAHEQFF
TRBD1,once,TRBJ1-4,TRBV6-5,TGTGCCAGCAGTTACGGCGGGACAGGTGAAAAACTGTTTTTT,CASSYGGTGEKLFF
-,-,TRBJ1-2,TRBV7-9,TGTGCCAGCAGCTTAGGGGACACCCGGGACACTAATGGCTACACCTTC,CASSLGDTRDTNGYTF
-,-,TRBJ2-7,TRBV18,TGTGCCAGCTCACCCCAAAGCCTGACTCGGGAGCAGTACTTC,CASSPQSLTREQYF
-,-,TRBJ1-1,TRBV10-1,TGCGCCAGCAGTGAGTCATTAGGGGCCACTGAAGCTTTCTTT,CASSESLGATEAFF
-,-,TRBJ1-5,TRBV19,TGTGCCAGTAGTATAAGCGCGGGGGCTGTAGGTCAGCCCCAGCATTTT,CASSISAGAVGQPQHF
-,-,TRBJ2-3,TRBV11-2,TGTGCCAGCAGCTCTCCCCCGGACAGACTCCGCACAGATACGCAGTATTTT,CASSSPPDRLRTDTQYF
-,-,TRBJ1-1,TRBV12-5,TGTGCTAGTGGTTTCTGGGGCAACACTGAAGCTTTCTTT,CASGFWGNTEAFF
-,-,TRBJ1-5,TRBV7-6,TGTGCCAGCAGCTTATCGGGCAATCAGCCCCAGCATTTT,CASSLSGNQPQHF
TRBD1,-,TRBJ2-7,TRBV9,TGTGCCAGCAGCGTCGGGACAGGCAGCTTCTACGAGCAGTACTTC,CASSVGTGSFYEQYF
TRBD1,-,TRBJ2-1,TRBV6-5,TGTGCCAGCAGTTACCCGGTAGGACAGGGCAACAATGAGCAGTTCTTC,CASSYPVGQGNNEQFF
-,-,TRBJ1-6,TRBV18,TGTGCCAGCTCACCATCCCCCGTCCGGGGTTCACCCCTCCACTTT,CASSPSPVRGSPLHF
-,-,TRBJ1-2,TRBV5-1,TGCGCCAGCAGCTTGGAGGCAGGGAGGTATGGCTACACCTTC,CASSLEAGRYGYTF
-,-,TRBJ1-1,TRBV18,TGTGCCAGCTCACCGTTTCTTCTCAGGGAGGGAGGGAACACTGAAGCTTTCTTT,CASSPFLLREGGNTEAFF
TRBD2,once,TRBJ2-3,TRBV9,TGTGCCAGCAGCGCCCAAGCGGGGGGCACAGATACGCAGTATTTT,CASSAQAGGTDTQYF
TRBD2,-,TRBJ2-7,TRBV30,TGTGCCTGGAGTGTACGTGGGCTAGCGGGGGGGTTAGGCGAGCAGTACTTC,CAWSVRGLAGGLGEQYF
-,-,TRBJ1-4,TRBV30,TGTGCCTTCCACCCTTCGCCACAGGGCAGTAATGAAAAACTGTTTTTT,CAFHPSPQGSNEKLFF
-,-,TRBJ1-1,TRBV6-6,TGTGCCAGCAGTCGCGAGAGGGGAGGTGTCACTGAAGCTTTCTTT,CASSRERGGVTEAFF
-,-,TRBJ2-5,TRBV3-1/TRBV3-2,TGTGCCAGCAGGCTATTACAGGGTGAAGAGACCCAGTACTTC,CASRLLQGEETQYF
TRBD1,-,TRBJ1-1,TRBV2,TGTGCCAGCAGAACTCCCAGGGGGAGCACTGAAGCTTTCTTT,CASRTPRGSTEAFF
-,-,TRBJ2-7,TRBV4-1,TGCGCCAGCAGCCGACAGACGTACTACGAGCAGTACTTC,CASSRQTYYEQYF
-,-,TRBJ2-7,TRBV19,TGTGCCAGTAGTATTTCGGGGAACTCCTACGAGCAGTACTTC,CASSISGNSYEQYF
-,-,TRBJ2-7,TRBV3-1/TRBV3-2,TGTGCCAGCAGCCAACAGGGCGAGCAGTACTTC,CASSQQGEQYF
TRBD2,few,TRBJ2-3,TRBV5-4,TGTGCCAGCAGCTTGGCGGGACTAGCGGGGAAGGCAGATACGCAGTATTTT,CASSLAGLAGKADTQYF
TRBD2,-,TRBJ2-2,TRBV19,TGTGCCAGTAGTAAAGATAGCGGGGGGGCCTCGAACACCGGGGAGCTGTTTTTT,CASSKDSGGASNTGELFF
-,-,TRBJ2-7,TRBV18,TGTGCCAGCTCACGAGTCGCCTACGAGCAGTACTTC,CASSRVAYEQYF
TRBD1,-,TRBJ1-1,TRBV10-3,TGTGCCGCCCTGGGACAGGGGTCTGAAGCTTTCTTT,CAALGQGSEAFF
-,-,TRBJ2-1,TRBV5-6,TGTGCCAGCAGCTCCACTAGTCACGAGCAGTTCTTC,CASSSTSHEQFF
-,-,TRBJ1-1,TRBV7-9,TGTGCCAGCAGCGAAATAACAGGGTCTAAAATGAACACTGAAGCTTTCTTT,CASSEITGSKMNTEAFF
TRBD1,-,TRBJ2-5,TRBV9,TGTGCCAGCAGCGTAGCCGGGACAGGGGGGGAGACCCAGTACTTC,CASSVAGTGGETQYF
-,-,TRBJ2-1,TRBV12-3/TRBV12-4,TGTGCCAGCAAGGCGGGGTTCTACAATGAGCAGTTCTTC,CASKAGFYNEQFF
-,once,TRBJ1-1,TRBV11-2,TGTGCCAGCAGCTCGGACCCGGGACACATGAACACTGAAGCTTTCTTT,CASSSDPGHMNTEAFF
TRBD1,-,TRBJ2-5,TRBV4-1,TGCGCCAGCAGCCAACCAGGGACAGCCCAAGAGACCCAGTACTTC,CASSQPGTAQETQYF
-,-,TRBJ1-5,TRBV30,TGTGCCTGGAGTGTGGGAGTGGAGGCCAATCAGCCCCAGCATTTT,CAWSVGVEANQPQHF
-,once,TRBJ2-7,TRBV11-2,TGTGCCAGCAGCTTAGAAATGGGGGGAACCTACGAGCAGTACTTC,CASSLEMGGTYEQYF
-,-,TRBJ2-5,TRBV11-1,TGTGCCAGCAGCTTAGCGCAGGCTAGCGTGGAGACCCAGTACTTC,CASSLAQASVETQYF
-,few,TRBJ2-7,TRBV4-2,TGTGCCAGCAGCCAAGAGCGACACTCCTACGAGCAGTACTTC,CASSQERHSYEQYF
TRBD2,-,TRBJ2-1,TRBV11-2,TGTGCCAGCAGCGCCATTCTGGAGCTAGCGGGGTACAATGAGCAGTTCTTC,CASSAILELAGYNEQFF
TRBD1,-,TRBJ2-2,TRBV11-2,TGTGCCAGCAGCTTAGTTTCGACAGGGATCACCGGGGAGCTGTTTTTT,CASSLVSTGITGELFF
TRBD1,-,TRBJ2-5,TRBV5-5,TGTGCCAGCAGCCCGGGACAGGGCTACAGTGTGGAGACCCAGTACTTC,CASSPGQGYSVETQYF